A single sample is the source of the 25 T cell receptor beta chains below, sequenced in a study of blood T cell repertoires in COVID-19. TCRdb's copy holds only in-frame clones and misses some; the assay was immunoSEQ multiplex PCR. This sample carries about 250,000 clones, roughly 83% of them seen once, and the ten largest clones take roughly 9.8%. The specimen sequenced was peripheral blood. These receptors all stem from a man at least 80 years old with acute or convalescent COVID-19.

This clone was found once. CDR3 bases: TGTGCCAGTAGTCTCCGGACTAATAGCAATCAGCCCCAGCATTTT. Translating gives CASSLRTNSNQPQHF. The chain joins TRBV19 to TRBJ1-5; D gene uncertain. Per germline, CDR1 LNHDA and CDR2 SQIVND (reference sequence). With 5 bases removed from V and 0 bases from J, the gap between germline ends came to 11 bases. The CDR3 consists of 15 residues.

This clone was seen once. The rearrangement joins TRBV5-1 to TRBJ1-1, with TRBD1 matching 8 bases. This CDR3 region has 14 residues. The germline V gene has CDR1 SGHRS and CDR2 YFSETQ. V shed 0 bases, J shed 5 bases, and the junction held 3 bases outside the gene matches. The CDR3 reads CASSLDRGMTEAFF. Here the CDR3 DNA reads TGCGCCAGCAGCTTGGACAGGGGGATGACTGAAGCTTTCTTT.

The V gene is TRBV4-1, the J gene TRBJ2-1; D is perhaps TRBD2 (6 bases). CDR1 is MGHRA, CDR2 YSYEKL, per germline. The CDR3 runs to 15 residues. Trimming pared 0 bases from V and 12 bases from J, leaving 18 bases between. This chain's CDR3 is CASSQDFLATGGQFF. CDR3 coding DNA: TGCGCCAGCAGCCAAGATTTCCTAGCCACCGGGGGGCAGTTCTTC.

The CDR3 DNA sequence: TGTGCCAGCAGATCACTAGTAACCGGGGAGCTGTTTTTT. Its translation is CASRSLVTGELFF. The genes are TRBV12-3 or TRBV12-4 and TRBJ2-2; D is perhaps TRBD2 (5 bases). The CDR3 covers 13 residues. Between the trimmed V and J ends, which lost 6 bases and 5 bases, there was a span of 10 bases.

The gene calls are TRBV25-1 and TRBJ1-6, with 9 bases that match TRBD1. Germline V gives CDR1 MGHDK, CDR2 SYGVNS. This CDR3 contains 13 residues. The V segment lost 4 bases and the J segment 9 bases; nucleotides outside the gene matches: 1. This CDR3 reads CASSGGQGSPLHF. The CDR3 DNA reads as TGTGCCAGCAGTGGGGGACAGGGTTCACCCCTCCACTTT.

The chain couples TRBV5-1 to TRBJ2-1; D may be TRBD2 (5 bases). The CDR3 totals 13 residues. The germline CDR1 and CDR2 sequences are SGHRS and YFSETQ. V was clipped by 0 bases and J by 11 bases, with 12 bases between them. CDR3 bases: TGCGCCAGCAGCTTGGAGGGCCCCGGGAAGCAGTTCTTC. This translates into CASSLEGPGKQFF.

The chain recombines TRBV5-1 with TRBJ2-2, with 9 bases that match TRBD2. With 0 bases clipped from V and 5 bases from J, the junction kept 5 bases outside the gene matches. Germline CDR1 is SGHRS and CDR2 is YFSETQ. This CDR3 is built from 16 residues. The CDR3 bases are TGCGCCAGCAGCTTGGTAGCGGGGGACCAAACCGGGGAGCTGTTTTTT. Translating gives CASSLVAGDQTGELFF.

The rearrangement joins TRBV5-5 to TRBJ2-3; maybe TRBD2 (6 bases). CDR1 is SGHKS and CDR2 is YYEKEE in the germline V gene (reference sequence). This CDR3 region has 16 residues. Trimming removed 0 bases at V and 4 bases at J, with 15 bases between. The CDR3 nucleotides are TGTGCCAGCAGCTTGGGCGGGGTCGGCACAGCAGATACGCAGTATTTT. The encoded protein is CASSLGGVGTADTQYF. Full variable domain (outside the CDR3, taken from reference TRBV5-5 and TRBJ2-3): DAGVTQSPTHLIKTRGQQVTLRCSPISGHKSVSWYQQVLGQGPQFIFQYYEKEERGRGNFPDRFSARQFPNYSSELNVNALLLGDSALYLCASSLGGVGTADTQYFGPGTRLTVL.

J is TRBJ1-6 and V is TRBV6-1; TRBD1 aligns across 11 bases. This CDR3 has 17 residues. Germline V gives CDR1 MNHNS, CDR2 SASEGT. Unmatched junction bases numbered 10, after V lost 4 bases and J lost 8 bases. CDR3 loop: CASSVSGTGGLDSPLHF. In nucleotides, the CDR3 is TGTGCCAGCAGTGTCTCCGGGACAGGGGGTCTTGATTCACCCCTCCACTTT.

CDR3 protein: CAISVEGANQPQHF. The CDR3 nucleotides read TGTGCCATCAGTGTGGAGGGCGCCAATCAGCCCCAGCATTTT. This chain connects TRBV10-3 to TRBJ1-5; D gene uncertain. V lost 4 bases to trimming and J lost 3 bases, with 10 bases between them. The CDR3 length is 14 residues. Germline-derived CDR1 and CDR2 are ENHRY and SYGVKD.

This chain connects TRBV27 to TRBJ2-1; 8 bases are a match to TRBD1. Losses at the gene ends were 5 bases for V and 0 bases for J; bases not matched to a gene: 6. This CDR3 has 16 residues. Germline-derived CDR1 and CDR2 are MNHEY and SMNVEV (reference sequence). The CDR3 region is CASSPRTGHSYNEQFF. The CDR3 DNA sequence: TGTGCCAGCAGTCCGCGGACAGGGCACTCCTACAATGAGCAGTTCTTC.

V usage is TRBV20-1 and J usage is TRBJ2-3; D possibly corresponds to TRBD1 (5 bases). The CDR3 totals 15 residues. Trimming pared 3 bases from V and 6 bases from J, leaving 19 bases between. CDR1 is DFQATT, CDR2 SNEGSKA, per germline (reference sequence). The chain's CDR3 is CSASPRQRRTDTQYF. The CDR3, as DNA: TGCAGTGCTAGTCCTAGACAGCGTCGGACCGATACGCAGTATTTT.

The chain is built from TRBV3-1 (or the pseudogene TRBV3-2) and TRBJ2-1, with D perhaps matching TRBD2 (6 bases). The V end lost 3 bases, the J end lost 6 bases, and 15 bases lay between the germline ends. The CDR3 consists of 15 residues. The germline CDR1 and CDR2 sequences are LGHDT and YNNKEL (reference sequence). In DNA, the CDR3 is TGTGCCAGCAGCCAGGTCCAGGGAGGCAGCAATGAGCAGTTCTTC. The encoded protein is CASSQVQGGSNEQFF.

DNA for the CDR3: TGTGCCATCAGCCCGACAGGCGCCTACGAGCAGTACTTC. Protein: CAISPTGAYEQYF. The chain recombines TRBV10-3 with TRBJ2-7; maybe TRBD1 (6 bases). V lost 6 bases and J lost 2, with 11 bases in between. The CDR3 covers 13 residues. Germline V gives CDR1 ENHRY, CDR2 SYGVKD.

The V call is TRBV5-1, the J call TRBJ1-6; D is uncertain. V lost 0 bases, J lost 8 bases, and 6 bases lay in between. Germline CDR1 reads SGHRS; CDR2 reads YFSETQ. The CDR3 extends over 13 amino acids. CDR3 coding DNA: TGCGCCAGCAGCTTGGACAGAGATTCACCCCTCCACTTT. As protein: CASSLDRDSPLHF.

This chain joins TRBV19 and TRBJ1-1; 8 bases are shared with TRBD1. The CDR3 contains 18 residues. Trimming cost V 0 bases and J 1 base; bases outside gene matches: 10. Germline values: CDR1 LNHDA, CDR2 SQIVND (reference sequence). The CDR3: CASSIDPWTGFPNTEAFF. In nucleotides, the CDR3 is TGTGCCAGTAGTATAGATCCCTGGACAGGGTTTCCGAACACTGAAGCTTTCTTT.

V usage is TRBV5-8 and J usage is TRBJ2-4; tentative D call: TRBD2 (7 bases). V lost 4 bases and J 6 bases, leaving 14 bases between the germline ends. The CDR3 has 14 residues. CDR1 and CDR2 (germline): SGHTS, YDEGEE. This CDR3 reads CASSPTGGRNIQYF. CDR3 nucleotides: TGTGCCAGCAGCCCCACGGGGGGCAGAAACATTCAGTACTTC.

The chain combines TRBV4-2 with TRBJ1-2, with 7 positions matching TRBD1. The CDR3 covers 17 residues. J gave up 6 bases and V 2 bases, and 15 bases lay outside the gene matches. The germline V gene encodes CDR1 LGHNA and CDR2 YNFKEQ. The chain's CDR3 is CASSQPLRAGGGHGYTF. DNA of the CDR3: TGTGCCAGCAGCCAACCTCTCCGCGCAGGGGGAGGTCATGGCTACACCTTC.

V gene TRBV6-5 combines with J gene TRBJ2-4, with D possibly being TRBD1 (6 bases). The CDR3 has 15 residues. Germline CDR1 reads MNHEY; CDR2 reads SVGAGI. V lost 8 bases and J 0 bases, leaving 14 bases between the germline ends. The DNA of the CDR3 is TGTGCCAGCGGTCAGGGGCTTCTAGCCAAAAACATTCAGTACTTC. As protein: CASGQGLLAKNIQYF.

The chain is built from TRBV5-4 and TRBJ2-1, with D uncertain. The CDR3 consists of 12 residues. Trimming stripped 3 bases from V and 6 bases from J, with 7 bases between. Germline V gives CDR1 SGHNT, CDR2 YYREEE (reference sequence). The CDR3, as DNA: TGTGCCAGCAGCTCCTCTCTCAATGAGCAGTTCTTC. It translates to CASSSSLNEQFF.

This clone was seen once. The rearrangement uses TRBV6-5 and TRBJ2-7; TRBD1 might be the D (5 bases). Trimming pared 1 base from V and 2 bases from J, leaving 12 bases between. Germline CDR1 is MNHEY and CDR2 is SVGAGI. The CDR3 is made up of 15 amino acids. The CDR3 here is CASSYWVGAPYEQYF. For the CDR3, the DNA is TGTGCCAGCAGTTACTGGGTAGGGGCACCCTACGAGCAGTACTTC.

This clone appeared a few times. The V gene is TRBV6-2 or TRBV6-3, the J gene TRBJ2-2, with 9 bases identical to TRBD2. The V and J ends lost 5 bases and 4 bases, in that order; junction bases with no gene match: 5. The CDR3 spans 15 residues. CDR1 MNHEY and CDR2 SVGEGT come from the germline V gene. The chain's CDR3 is CASSSRGGGTGELFF. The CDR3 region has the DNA TGTGCCAGCAGTAGCCGCGGGGGGGGCACCGGGGAGCTGTTTTTT.

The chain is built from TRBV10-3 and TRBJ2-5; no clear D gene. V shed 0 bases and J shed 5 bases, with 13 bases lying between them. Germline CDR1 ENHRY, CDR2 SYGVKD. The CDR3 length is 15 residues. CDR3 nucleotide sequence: TGTGCCATCAGTGAGTCCGCTAGAGGAAGGGAGACCCAGTACTTC. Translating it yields CAISESARGRETQYF.

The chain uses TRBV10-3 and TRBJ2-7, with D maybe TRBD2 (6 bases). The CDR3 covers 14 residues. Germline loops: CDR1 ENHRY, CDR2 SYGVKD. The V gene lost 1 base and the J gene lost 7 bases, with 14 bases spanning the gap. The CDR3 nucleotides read TGTGCCATCAGTGAGTTTCCTCAGGGAGGAGAGCAGTACTTC. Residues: CAISEFPQGGEQYF.

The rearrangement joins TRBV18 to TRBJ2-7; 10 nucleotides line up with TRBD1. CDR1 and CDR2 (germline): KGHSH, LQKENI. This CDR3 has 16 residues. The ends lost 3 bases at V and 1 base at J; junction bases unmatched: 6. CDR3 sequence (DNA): TGTGCCAGCTCACCGGGACAGGGGCTAATTTCCTACGAGCAGTACTTC. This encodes CASSPGQGLISYEQYF.